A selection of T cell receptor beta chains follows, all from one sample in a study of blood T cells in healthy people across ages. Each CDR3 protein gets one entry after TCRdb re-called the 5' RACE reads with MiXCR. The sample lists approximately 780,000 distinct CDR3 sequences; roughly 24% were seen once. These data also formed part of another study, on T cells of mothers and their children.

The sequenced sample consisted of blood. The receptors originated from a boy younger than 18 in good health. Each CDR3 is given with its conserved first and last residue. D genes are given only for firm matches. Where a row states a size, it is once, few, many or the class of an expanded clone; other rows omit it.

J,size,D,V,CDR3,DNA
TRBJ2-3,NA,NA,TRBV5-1,CASRYGSSSTDTQYF,TGCGCCAGCCGCTACGGGAGTTCTAGCACAGATACGCAGTATTTT
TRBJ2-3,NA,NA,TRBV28,CASNGEFTDTQYF,TGTGCCAGCAACGGGGAGTTCACAGATACGCAGTATTTT
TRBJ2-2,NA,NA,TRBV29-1,CSGSPDTGELFF,TGCAGCGGTAGCCCTGACACCGGGGAGCTGTTTTTT
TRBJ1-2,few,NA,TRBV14,CASSVRGDYGYTF,TGTGCCAGCAGCGTCAGGGGCGACTATGGCTACACCTTC
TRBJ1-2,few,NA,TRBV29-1,CSVEVRSYYGYTF,TGCAGCGTTGAGGTCAGGAGTTACTATGGCTACACCTTC
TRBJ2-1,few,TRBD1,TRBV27,CASSPGQGRFF,TGTGCCAGCAGTCCAGGACAGGGACGGTTCTTC
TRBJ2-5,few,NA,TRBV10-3,CAISSFRETQYF,TGTGCCATCAGCTCCTTTAGAGAGACCCAGTACTTC
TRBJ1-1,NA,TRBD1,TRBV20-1,CSAGTGGVTEAFF,TGCAGTGCTGGGACAGGGGGCGTCACTGAAGCTTTCTTT
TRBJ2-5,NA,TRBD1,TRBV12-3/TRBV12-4,CASNRDRKETQYF,TGTGCCAGCAATCGGGACAGGAAAGAGACCCAGTACTTC
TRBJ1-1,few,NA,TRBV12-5,CASAPLFGTEAFF,TGTGCTAGTGCCCCGTTATTTGGGACTGAAGCTTTCTTT
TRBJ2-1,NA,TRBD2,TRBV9,CASNGGGNNEQFF,TGTGCCAGCAACGGCGGGGGGAACAATGAGCAGTTCTTC
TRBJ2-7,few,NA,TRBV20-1,CSASSGTSSYEQYF,TGCAGTGCTAGCTCCGGGACCAGCTCCTACGAGCAGTACTTC
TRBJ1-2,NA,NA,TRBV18,CASSPPGSGGYTF,TGTGCCAGCTCACCCCCAGGTTCTGGCGGCTACACCTTC
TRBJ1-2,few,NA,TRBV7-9,CASSLDRTGYTF,TGTGCCAGCAGCTTAGATAGAACTGGCTACACCTTC
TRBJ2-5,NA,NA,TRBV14,CASSQYPAETQYF,TGTGCCAGCAGCCAATACCCGGCGGAGACCCAGTACTTC
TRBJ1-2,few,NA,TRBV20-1,CSASPAGGQEFYGYTF,TGCAGTGCTAGTCCCGCTGGGGGACAAGAGTTCTATGGCTACACCTTC
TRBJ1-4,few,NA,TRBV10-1,CASSGQLNEKLFF,TGCGCCAGCAGTGGACAGCTTAATGAAAAACTGTTTTTT
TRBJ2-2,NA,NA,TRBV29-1,CSVEPLRTGELFF,TGCAGCGTTGAACCCCTTCGTACCGGGGAGCTGTTTTTT
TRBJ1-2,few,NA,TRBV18,CASSPAGSGGNYGYTF,TGTGCCAGCTCACCAGCGGGCTCGGGAGGTAACTATGGCTACACCTTC
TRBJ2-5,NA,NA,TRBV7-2,CASSVGRRDGQYF,TGTGCCAGCAGCGTAGGGCGGAGGGACGGGCAGTACTTC
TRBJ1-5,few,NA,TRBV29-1,CSVRVEPNQPQHF,TGCAGCGTGAGGGTGGAACCCAATCAGCCCCAGCATTTT
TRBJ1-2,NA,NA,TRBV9,CASSVEPGQGSNYGYTF,TGTGCCAGCAGCGTAGAGCCCGGCCAGGGGTCTAACTATGGCTACACCTTC
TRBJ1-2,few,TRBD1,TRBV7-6,CASSPTGILANYGYTF,TGTGCCAGCAGCCCGACAGGGATCTTAGCTAACTATGGCTACACCTTC
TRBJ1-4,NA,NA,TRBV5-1,CASSPRERSEKLFF,TGCGCCAGCAGCCCCAGGGAAAGGAGTGAAAAACTGTTTTTT
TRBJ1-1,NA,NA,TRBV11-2,CASSLSRGTTEAFF,TGTGCCAGCAGCTTAAGCCGCGGGACGACGGAAGCTTTCTTT
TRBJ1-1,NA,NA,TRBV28,CASSLTRGNTEAFF,TGTGCCAGCAGTCTTACCAGGGGTAACACTGAAGCTTTCTTT
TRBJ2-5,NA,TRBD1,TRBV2,CASSGPGTAQETQYF,TGTGCCAGCAGTGGTCCCGGGACAGCACAAGAGACCCAGTACTTC
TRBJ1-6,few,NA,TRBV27,CASRRGGNSPLHF,TGTGCCAGCAGACGCGGGGGAAATTCACCCCTCCACTTT
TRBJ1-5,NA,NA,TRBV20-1,CSASRADGLNQPQHF,TGCAGTGCTAGTAGGGCAGACGGACTGAATCAGCCCCAGCATTTT
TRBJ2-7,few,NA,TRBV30,CAWSIGGEEQYF,TGTGCCTGGAGTATTGGGGGCGAAGAGCAGTACTTC
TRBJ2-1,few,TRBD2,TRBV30,CAWSVRWGGGHYNEQFF,TGTGCCTGGAGTGTTCGTTGGGGCGGGGGGCATTACAATGAGCAGTTCTTC
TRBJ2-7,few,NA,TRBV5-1,CASSSGAARDASYEQYF,TGCGCCAGCAGCTCGGGGGCGGCCCGGGACGCCTCCTACGAGCAGTACTTC
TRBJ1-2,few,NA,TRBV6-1,CASSQSGNYGYTF,TGTGCCAGCAGTCAGTCGGGAAACTATGGCTACACCTTC
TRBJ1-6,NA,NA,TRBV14,CASSQGLPLAPSSSYNSPLHF,TGTGCCAGCAGCCAAGGACTCCCCCTTGCCCCCTCGAGCTCCTATAATTCACCCCTCCACTTT
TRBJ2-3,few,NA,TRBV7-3,CASSETSTDTQYF,TGTGCCAGCAGCGAAACAAGCACAGATACGCAGTATTTT
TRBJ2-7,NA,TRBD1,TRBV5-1,CASSIGQASYEQYF,TGCGCCAGCAGCATCGGACAGGCCAGCTACGAGCAGTACTTC
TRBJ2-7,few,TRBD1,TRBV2,CASSGGWDRSYEQYF,TGTGCCAGCAGTGGAGGGTGGGACAGGTCCTACGAGCAGTACTTC